The rows below give T cell receptor beta chains drawn from one sample of a study of cytomegalovirus exposure and HLA in healthy donors. The protocol was immunoSEQ multiplex PCR, while the TCRdb copy is restricted to in-frame clones and leaves out a portion. Of around 180,000 clones listed, over 70% are singletons. The specimen was PBMCs. The receptors shown here come from a boy between 2 and 10 years old in good health and CMV-seronegative. CDR3s leave out the opening cysteine and the closing phenylalanine or tryptophan. Rows give clone size only sometimes, using once, few, many, or a class for an expanded clone.

>NA|TRBV7-2
ASSPRRPGQGRDEQF
>few|TRBV2
ASLTAGGRDQY
>once|TRBV28
ASSLWGRENNSPLH
>NA|TRBV27
ASRVNSLDTQY
>NA|TRBV5-5
ASSSTAPGETQY
>NA|TRBV2
ASSEARRANTEAF
>NA|TRBV4-2
ASRGGVSTDTQY
>NA|TRBV29-1
SVGGGTATDTQY
>NA|TRBV5-6
ASSFVGGPRNEQF
>once|TRBV27
ASLTLGAQGTAF
>NA|TRBV5-1
ASSEGQTNTGELF
>NA|TRBV12-5
ASALQGGTDTQY
>NA|TRBV6-5
ASSPGLLPDEKLF
>NA|TRBV10-3
AISEFSVATQY
>NA|TRBV30
AWSLGDTGELF
>NA|TRBV5-4
ASSRGQAGNTIY
>NA|TRBV5-1
ASSLGTSGAEQF
>few|TRBV27
ASSRDRGNYGYT
>NA|TRBV14
ASSQDLAGLSSGNTIY
>few|TRBV6-5
ASSTTGRAYGYT
>NA|TRBV27
ASRAGQGRTEAF
>NA|TRBV5-6
ASSLGGGENYGYT
>NA|TRBV30
AWSGGGYGYT
>NA|TRBV7-2
ASRRSGSEPYEQY
>NA|TRBV23-1
ASRPQDRNTGELF
>NA|TRBV6-1
ASSEMWGMDTGELF
>NA|TRBV27
ASSDPGQGSGGYT
>NA|TRBV6-5
ASSYANTIY
>NA|TRBV21-1
ASSNLKQGLAQPQH
>NA|TRBV7-9
ASSRTRTGDYGYT
>NA|TRBV19
ATVGQGYYGYT
>NA|TRBV7-9
ASSLGTSGVPGELF
>NA|TRBV18
ASSPRGTQPQH
>NA|TRBV9
ASSPTSGSYNEQF
>NA|TRBV6-4
ASSVASGGNNEQF
>NA|TRBV4-3
ASSQDFTPEGRQF
>NA|TRBV4-2
ASSQVAYRDREENEQF
>few|TRBV5-6
ASSAGETQY
>NA|TRBV7-9
ASSMVTSGGYNEQF
>NA|TRBV2
ASSDWGLQDYGYT
>NA|TRBV4-3
ASSQGADTQY
>NA|TRBV30
AWNNGGQPQH
>once|TRBV10-3
AISEGGEETQY
>NA|TRBV19
ASSMGRGYEQY
>few|TRBV5-8
ASSERGHFQETQY
>NA|TRBV30
AWWTGGIETQY
>NA|TRBV27
ASTLRCHRLHEQY
>NA|TRBV27
ASSSTTGLTEAF
>NA|TRBV5-5
ASSLSSGRAEQY
>NA|TRBV15
ATTRQLNQPQH
>NA|TRBV15
ATSRDSGARSGELF
>NA|TRBV6-6
ASSPMGRGGQDTQY
>NA|TRBV7-9
ASSLVPSGSANYGYT
>NA|TRBV10-3
AISGSLNTEAF
>NA|TRBV4-1
ASSHPLGQGAIEAEAF
>NA|TRBV7-2
ASSLTLAHEQF
>NA|TRBV19
ASSIDRAYGYT